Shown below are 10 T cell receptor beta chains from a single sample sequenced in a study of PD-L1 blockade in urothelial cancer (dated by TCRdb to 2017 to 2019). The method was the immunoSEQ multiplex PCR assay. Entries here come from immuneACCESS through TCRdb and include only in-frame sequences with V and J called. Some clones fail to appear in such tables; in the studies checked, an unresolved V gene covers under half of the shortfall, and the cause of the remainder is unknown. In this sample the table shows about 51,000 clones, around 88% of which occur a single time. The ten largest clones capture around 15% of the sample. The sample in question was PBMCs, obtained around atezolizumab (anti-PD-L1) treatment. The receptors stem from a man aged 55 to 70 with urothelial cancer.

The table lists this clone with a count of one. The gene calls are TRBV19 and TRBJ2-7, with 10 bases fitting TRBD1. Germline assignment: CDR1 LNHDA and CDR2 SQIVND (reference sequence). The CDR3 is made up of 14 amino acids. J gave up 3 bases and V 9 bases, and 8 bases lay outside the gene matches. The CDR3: CASTPGQGNYEQYF. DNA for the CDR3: TGTGCCAGCACACCGGGACAGGGGAACTACGAGCAGTACTTC.

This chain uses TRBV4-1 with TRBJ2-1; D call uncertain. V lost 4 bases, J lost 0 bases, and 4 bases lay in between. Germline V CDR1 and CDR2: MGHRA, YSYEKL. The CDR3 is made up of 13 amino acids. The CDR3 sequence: CASSPGSYNEQFF. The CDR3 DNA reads TGCGCCAGCAGCCCGGGCTCCTACAATGAGCAGTTCTTC.

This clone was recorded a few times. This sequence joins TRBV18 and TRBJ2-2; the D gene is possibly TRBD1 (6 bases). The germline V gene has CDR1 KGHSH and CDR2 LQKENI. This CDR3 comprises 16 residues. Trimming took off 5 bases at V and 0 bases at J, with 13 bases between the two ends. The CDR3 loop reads CASSDRDTPNTGELFF. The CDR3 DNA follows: TGTGCCAGCTCAGACCGGGACACACCGAACACCGGGGAGCTGTTTTTT.

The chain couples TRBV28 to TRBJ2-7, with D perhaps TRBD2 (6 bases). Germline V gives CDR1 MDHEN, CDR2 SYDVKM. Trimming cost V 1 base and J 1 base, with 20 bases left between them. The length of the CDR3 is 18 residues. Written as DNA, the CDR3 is TGTGCCAGCAGTTTATATCTTAGATTGGGACTCTCTTCCTACGAGCAGTACTTC. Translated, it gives CASSLYLRLGLSSYEQYF.

DNA of the CDR3: TGTGCCAGCAGTGGGGACAGGGGGGCTGAAGCTTTCTTT. It yields the protein CASSGDRGAEAFF. The chain combines TRBV2 with TRBJ1-1, with 11 bases aligning to TRBD1. Germline trimming cut 4 bases from V and 6 bases from J; bases unmatched to any gene: 1. This CDR3 contains 13 residues. Germline V gene sequence: CDR1 SNHLY, CDR2 FYNNEI.

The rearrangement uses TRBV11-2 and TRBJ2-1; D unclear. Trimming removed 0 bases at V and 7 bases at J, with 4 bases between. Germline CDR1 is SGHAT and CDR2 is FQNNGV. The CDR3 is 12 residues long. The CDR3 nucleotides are TGTGCCAGCAGCTTAGATGAGAATGAGCAGTTCTTC. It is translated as CASSLDENEQFF.

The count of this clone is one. The CDR3 sequence: CSGGGTANTGELFF. CDR3 nucleotides: TGCAGCGGGGGCGGGACGGCCAACACCGGGGAGCTGTTTTTT. V is TRBV29-1 and J is TRBJ2-2; a weak D match, TRBD2 (6 bases). CDR1 and CDR2 from the germline V gene are SQVTM and ANQGSEA. V lost 7 bases, J lost 2 bases, and 14 bases lay in between. The CDR3 runs 14 residues.

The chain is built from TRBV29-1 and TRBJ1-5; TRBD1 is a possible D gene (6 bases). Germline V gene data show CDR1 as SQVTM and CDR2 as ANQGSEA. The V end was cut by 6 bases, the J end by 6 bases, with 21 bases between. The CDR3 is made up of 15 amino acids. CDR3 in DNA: TGCAGCGTCATCGTTACAGGGAACGCGGGTCAGCCCCAGCATTTT. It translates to CSVIVTGNAGQPQHF.

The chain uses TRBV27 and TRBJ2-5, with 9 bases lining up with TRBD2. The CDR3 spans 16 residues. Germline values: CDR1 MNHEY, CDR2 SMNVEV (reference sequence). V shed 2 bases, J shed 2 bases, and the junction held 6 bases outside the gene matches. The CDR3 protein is CASSLSPAGGQETQYF. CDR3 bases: TGTGCCAGCAGTTTAAGTCCAGCGGGGGGTCAAGAGACCCAGTACTTC.

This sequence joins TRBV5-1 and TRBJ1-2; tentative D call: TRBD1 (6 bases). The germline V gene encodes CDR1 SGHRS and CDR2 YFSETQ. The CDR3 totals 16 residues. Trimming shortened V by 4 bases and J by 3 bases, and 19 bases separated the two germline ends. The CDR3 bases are TGCGCCAGCAGCCAAATGGGGGCCGTCATGGACTATGGCTACACCTTC. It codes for CASSQMGAVMDYGYTF.